These 17 T cell receptor beta chains were sequenced from one sample in a study of Ad26.COV2.S vaccination and SARS-CoV-2 variants. Libraries were prepared by immunoSEQ multiplex PCR; TCRdb keeps only in-frame clonotypes and omits some of them. This sample has a few hundred thousand clones; 80% to 90% occur once, and the top ten carry over 2.5%. Treatment meaning: approximately 18 received Ad26.COV2.S at low or high dose, single or two shots; several received placebo; per-sample allocation not given. Samples came from day 63 after the first vaccine or placebo injection. Material: peripheral blood, obtained in a trial of Ad26.COV2.S vaccine versus placebo. The receptors originated from a person between 18 and 65 years old who received the Ad26.COV2.S COVID-19 vaccine or a placebo.

The chain is built from TRBV7-9 and TRBJ1-6, with TRBD1 as a possible D gene (5 bases). The germline V and J ends were trimmed by 3 bases and 8 bases, with 11 bases remaining between them. CDR1 is SEHNR and CDR2 is FQNEAQ in the germline V gene (reference sequence). The CDR3 contains 14 residues. The CDR3 here is CASSLQVGDSPLHF. CDR3 DNA: TGTGCCAGCAGCTTGCAGGTGGGGGATTCACCCCTCCACTTT.

The V gene is TRBV5-4, the J gene TRBJ2-3; 11 nucleotides agree with TRBD2. Germline V lookup: CDR1 SGHNT, CDR2 YYREEE (reference sequence). The trim removed 1 base at V and 4 bases at J, leaving 2 bases unmatched. CDR3 length equals 15 residues. CDR3 sequence (DNA): TGTGCCAGCAGCTTGACTAGCGGGAGACCAGATACGCAGTATTTT. Its protein product is CASSLTSGRPDTQYF.

J is TRBJ1-2 and V is TRBV21-1; the DNA was not used to check the table's D call, TRBD1. TRBV21-1 is given as a pseudogene. CDR3 length equals 22 residues. CDR3 in DNA: TGTGCCAGCACCCTCCCCCAGGCAGGGGCTGACCGGGCCTTACTAATTTACTATGGCTACACCTTC. Protein product: CASTLPQAGADRALLIYYGYTF.

The chain has TRBV6-6 and TRBJ2-1; D uncertain. CDR1 and CDR2 from the germline V gene are MNHNY and SVGAGI (reference sequence). The V end lost 2 bases, the J end lost 6 bases, and 8 bases lay between the germline ends. This CDR3 contains 13 residues. The DNA for the CDR3 is TGTGCCAGCAGTTACGGTAGCAGCAATGAGCAGTTCTTC. Translated: CASSYGSSNEQFF.

The rearrangement links TRBV11-2 to TRBJ2-1, with 8 positions matching TRBD1. CDR1 SGHAT and CDR2 FQNNGV come from the germline V gene. The CDR3 spans 15 residues. Trimming took 5 bases from V and 4 from J; bases not matched to a gene: 7. CDR3 protein: CASSVDQGAYNEQFF. CDR3 sequence (DNA): TGTGCCAGCAGCGTCGATCAGGGGGCGTACAATGAGCAGTTCTTC.

V usage is TRBV2 and J usage is TRBJ1-6; D is uncertain. CDR3 length: 15 amino acids. Deletions cut 3 bases from V and 8 bases from J, with 14 bases between. Germline CDR1 is SNHLY and CDR2 is FYNNEI. The CDR3: CASSDTPFLHSPLHF. For the CDR3, the DNA is TGTGCCAGCAGTGATACCCCCTTCCTCCATTCACCCCTCCACTTT.

The J gene is TRBJ2-7, the V gene TRBV2; D uncertain. The V end was cut by 6 bases, the J end by 3 bases, with 12 bases between. This CDR3 has 13 residues. Germline CDR1 reads SNHLY; CDR2 reads FYNNEI. CDR3 region: CASRADHLYEQYF. For the CDR3, the DNA is TGTGCCAGCAGGGCGGACCATCTCTACGAGCAGTACTTC.

Written as DNA, the CDR3 is TGTGCCAGCAGTGATAGGAGGAACACCATATATTTT. Translated: CASSDRRNTIYF. The genes are TRBV2 and TRBJ1-3, with D hard to call. Trimming pared 3 bases from V and 7 bases from J, leaving 7 bases between. The germline V gene encodes CDR1 SNHLY and CDR2 FYNNEI. The CDR3 is 12 amino acids. The whole variable domain, remainder taken from reference TRBV2 and TRBJ1-3, is EPEVTQTPSHQVTQMGQEVILRCVPISNHLYFYWYRQILGQKVEFLVSFYNNEISEKSEIFDDQFSVERPDGSNFTLKIRSTKLEDSAMYFCASSDRRNTIYFGEGSWLTVV.

The chain couples TRBV28 to TRBJ2-7; TRBD1 agrees at 9 bases. CDR3 length equals 15 residues. The V gene's germline CDR1 is MDHEN and CDR2 SYDVKM. Trimming at V came to 5 bases and at J to 1 base, leaving 6 bases not matched to a gene. CDR3 residues: CASSRWDRASYEQYF. CDR3 coding DNA: TGTGCCAGCAGTCGGTGGGACAGGGCTTCCTACGAGCAGTACTTC.

V usage is TRBV15 and J usage is TRBJ2-4; TRBD2 matches 12 bases. Germline trimming cut 0 bases from V and 8 bases from J; bases unmatched to any gene: 5. Germline assignment: CDR1 LNHNV and CDR2 YYDKDF (reference sequence). There are 16 residues in the CDR3. The CDR3 DNA reads as TGTGCCACCAGCAGAGATTTGGGACTAGCGGGTTACATTCAGTACTTC. Translating it yields CATSRDLGLAGYIQYF. The entire variable domain, with the rest obtained from reference TRBV15 and TRBJ2-4, is as follows: DAMVIQNPRYQVTQFGKPVTLSCSQTLNHNVMYWYQQKSSQAPKLLFHYYDKDFNNEADTPDNFQSRRPNTSFCFLDIRSPGLGDTAMYLCATSRDLGLAGYIQYFGAGTRLSVL.

This clone was detected only once. The genes are TRBV7-2 and TRBJ2-5; no reliable D call. The germline V and J ends were trimmed by 2 bases and 1 base, with 8 bases remaining between them. The CDR3 is 14 amino acids. Germline V lookup: CDR1 SGHTA, CDR2 FQGNSA. CDR3 protein: CASSLLWGQETQYF. The CDR3 nucleotides are TGTGCCAGCAGCTTATTGTGGGGCCAAGAGACCCAGTACTTC.

The V call is TRBV5-1, the J call TRBJ2-3; no clear D gene. The CDR3 is 15 residues long. CDR1 and CDR2 (germline): SGHRS, YFSETQ. V gave up 2 bases and J gave up 0 bases, with 10 bases separating them. The CDR3 here is CASSLTTQSTDTQYF. The DNA of the CDR3 is TGCGCCAGCAGCTTAACGACACAGAGCACAGATACGCAGTATTTT.

V gene TRBV6-4 combines with J gene TRBJ2-1, with D uncertain. CDR3 length: 14 residues. V was clipped by 3 bases and J by 3 bases, with 9 bases between them. In germline, CDR1 is MRHNA, CDR2 SNTAGT. CDR3 sequence reads: CASSDNTDYNEQFF. The CDR3 DNA sequence: TGTGCCAGCAGTGATAATACGGACTACAATGAGCAGTTCTTC.

The chain recombines TRBV4-1 with TRBJ1-3; tentative D call: TRBD1 (5 bases). Trimming cost V 1 base and J 1 base, with 20 bases left between them. Germline CDR1 is MGHRA and CDR2 is YSYEKL. This CDR3 is 19 amino acids long. The CDR3 bases are TGCGCCAGCAGCCAAGTTCCTGGACAAGGGGTTTTTTCTGGAAACACCATATATTTT. Protein: CASSQVPGQGVFSGNTIYF.

The chain employs TRBV7-8 and TRBJ2-7; D tentatively reads TRBD1 or TRBD2 (5 bases each). This CDR3 has 17 amino acids. Trimming removed 5 bases at V and 0 bases at J, with 20 bases between. Germline lookup yields CDR1 SGHVS and CDR2 FQNEAQ. Here the CDR3 DNA reads TGTGCCAGCAGCCCCTTTCGTATGGGACCAAGCTCCTACGAGCAGTACTTC. Protein sequence: CASSPFRMGPSSYEQYF.

This clone is a singleton in its sample. V usage is TRBV6-5 and J usage is TRBJ1-2; the match to TRBD1 covers 9 bases. V shed 6 bases and J 3 bases; nucleotides not matched to a gene: 5. CDR1 MNHEY and CDR2 SVGAGI come from the germline V gene. This CDR3 comprises 14 residues. The CDR3 DNA reads TGTGCCAGCAGAACAGGGGGCGTAGACTATGGCTACACCTTC. It encodes CASRTGGVDYGYTF.

The chain joins TRBV9 to TRBJ2-7; the D gene is possibly TRBD2 (7 bases). CDR1 SGDLS and CDR2 YYNGEE come from the germline V gene. Trimming took 0 bases from V and 4 from J, leaving 14 bases between them. This CDR3 region has 15 residues. CDR3 sequence reads: CASSVAGGGVYEQYF. CDR3 nucleotide sequence: TGTGCCAGCAGCGTAGCTGGGGGGGGCGTGTACGAGCAGTACTTC.